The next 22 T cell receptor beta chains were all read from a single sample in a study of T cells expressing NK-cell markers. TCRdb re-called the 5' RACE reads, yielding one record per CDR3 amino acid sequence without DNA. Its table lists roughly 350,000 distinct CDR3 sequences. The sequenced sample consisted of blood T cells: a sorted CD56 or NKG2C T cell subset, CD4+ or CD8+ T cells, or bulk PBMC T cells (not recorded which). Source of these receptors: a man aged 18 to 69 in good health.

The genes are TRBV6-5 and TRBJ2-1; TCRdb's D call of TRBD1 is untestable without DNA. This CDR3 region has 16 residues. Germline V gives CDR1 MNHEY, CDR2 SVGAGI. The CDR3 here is CASSYGLRGARDEQFF.

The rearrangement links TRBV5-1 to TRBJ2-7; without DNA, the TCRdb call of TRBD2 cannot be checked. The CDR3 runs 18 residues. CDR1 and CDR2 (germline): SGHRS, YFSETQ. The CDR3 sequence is CASSLTPSGGIIFFEQYF.

The CDR3 here is CASSVGLQGAGNSPLHF. The chain combines TRBV9 with TRBJ1-6; no DNA is available, so the TRBD1 call from TCRdb remains unchecked. Germline CDR1 is SGDLS and CDR2 is YYNGEE. The CDR3 extends over 17 amino acids.

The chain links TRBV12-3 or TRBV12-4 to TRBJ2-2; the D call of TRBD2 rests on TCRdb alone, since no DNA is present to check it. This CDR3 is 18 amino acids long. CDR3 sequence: CASSLRVTSGGPAGELFF.

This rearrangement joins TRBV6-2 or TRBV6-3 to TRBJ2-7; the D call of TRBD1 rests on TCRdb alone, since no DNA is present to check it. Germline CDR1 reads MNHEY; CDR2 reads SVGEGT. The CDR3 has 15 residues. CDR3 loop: CASRPMGQVDYEQYF.

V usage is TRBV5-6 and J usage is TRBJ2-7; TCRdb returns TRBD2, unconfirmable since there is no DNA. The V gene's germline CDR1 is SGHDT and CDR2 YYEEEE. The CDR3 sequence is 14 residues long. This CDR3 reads CASSFAGPLYEQYF.

CDR3 loop: CSAEGAGTGAYEQYF. The chain uses TRBV29-1 and TRBJ2-7; TCRdb proposes TRBD1, but this gene call is untestable without DNA. Germline CDR1 reads SQVTM; CDR2 reads ANQGSEA. This CDR3 is built from 15 residues.

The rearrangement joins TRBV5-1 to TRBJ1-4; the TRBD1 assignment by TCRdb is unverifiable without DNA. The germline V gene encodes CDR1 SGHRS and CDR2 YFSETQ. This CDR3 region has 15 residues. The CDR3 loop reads CASSVMGQLGEKLFF.

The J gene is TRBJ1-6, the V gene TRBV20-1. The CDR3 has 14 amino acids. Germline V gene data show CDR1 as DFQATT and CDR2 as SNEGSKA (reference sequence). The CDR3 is CSASRAQPRSPLHF.

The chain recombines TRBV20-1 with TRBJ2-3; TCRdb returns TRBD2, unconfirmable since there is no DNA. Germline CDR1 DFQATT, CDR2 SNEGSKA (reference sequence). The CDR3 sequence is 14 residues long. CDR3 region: CSVPRRDVTDTQYF.

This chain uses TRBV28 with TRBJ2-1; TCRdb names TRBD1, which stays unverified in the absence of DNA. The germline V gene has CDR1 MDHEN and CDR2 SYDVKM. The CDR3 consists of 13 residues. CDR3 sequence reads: CASSDPGFDEQFF.

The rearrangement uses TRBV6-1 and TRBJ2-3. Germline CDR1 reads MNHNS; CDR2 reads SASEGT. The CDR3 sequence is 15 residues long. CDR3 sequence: CASPDGRWGTDTQYF.

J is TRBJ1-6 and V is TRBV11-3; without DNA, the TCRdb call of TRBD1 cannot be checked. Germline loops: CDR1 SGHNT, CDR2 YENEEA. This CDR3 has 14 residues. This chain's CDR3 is CASSKGQGNSPLHF.

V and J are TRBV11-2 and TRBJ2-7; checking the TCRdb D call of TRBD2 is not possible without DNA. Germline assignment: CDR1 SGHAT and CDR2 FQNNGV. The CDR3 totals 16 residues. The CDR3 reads CASSLESPGGPYEQYF.

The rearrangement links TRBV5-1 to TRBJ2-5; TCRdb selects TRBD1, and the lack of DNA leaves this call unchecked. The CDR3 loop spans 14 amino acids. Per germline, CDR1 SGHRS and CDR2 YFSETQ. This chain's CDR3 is CASSPRQGQETQYF.

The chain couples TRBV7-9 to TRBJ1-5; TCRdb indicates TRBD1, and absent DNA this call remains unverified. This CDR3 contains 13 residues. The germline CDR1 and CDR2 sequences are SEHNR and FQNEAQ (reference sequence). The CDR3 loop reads CASSSTPGEAQHF.

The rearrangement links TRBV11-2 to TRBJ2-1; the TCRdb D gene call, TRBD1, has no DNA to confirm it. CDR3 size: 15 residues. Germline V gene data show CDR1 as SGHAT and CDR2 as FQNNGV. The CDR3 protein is CASSSGQGVYNEQFF.

The CDR3 region is CASSLEVGEGVKTYEQYF. The V and J genes are TRBV11-2 and TRBJ2-7; TCRdb's D call of TRBD2 is untestable without DNA. The CDR3 loop spans 18 amino acids. The germline CDR1 and CDR2 sequences are SGHAT and FQNNGV.

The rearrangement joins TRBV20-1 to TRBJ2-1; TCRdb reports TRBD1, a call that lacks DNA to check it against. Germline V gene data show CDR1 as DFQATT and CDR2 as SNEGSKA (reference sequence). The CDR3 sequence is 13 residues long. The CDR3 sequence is CSAGTPGNNEQFF.

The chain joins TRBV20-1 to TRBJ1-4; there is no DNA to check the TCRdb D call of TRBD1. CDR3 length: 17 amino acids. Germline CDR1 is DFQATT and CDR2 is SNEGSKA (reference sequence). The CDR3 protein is CSAPSRDRGLTNEKLFF.

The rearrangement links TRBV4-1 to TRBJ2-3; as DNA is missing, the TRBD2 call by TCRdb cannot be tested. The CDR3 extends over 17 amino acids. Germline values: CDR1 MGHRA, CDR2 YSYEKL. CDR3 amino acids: CASSQALGRGPTDTQYF.

The CDR3: CSARKGTGRTDTQYF. The chain recombines TRBV20-1 with TRBJ2-3; the D call of TRBD1 rests on TCRdb alone, since no DNA is present to check it. Germline V CDR1 and CDR2: DFQATT, SNEGSKA (reference sequence). The CDR3 contains 15 residues.